Presented here are 16 T cell receptor beta chains from one specimen sequenced in a study of T cell repertoires in cytomegalovirus infection. MiXCR, applied by TCRdb to the reads, yields one record per CDR3 protein. The table records about 330,000 distinct CDR3 sequences, nearly 35% of them present only once. These receptors' antigens are unknown. The sequenced sample was cultured PBMCs, obtained from culture after CMV antigen stimulation. These receptors were obtained from a human donor in good health (CMV status not recorded). Some clones in this sample may be carry-over from other donors' samples.

This chain links TRBV7-2 with TRBJ2-1; the D is unclear. The V gene's germline CDR1 is SGHTA and CDR2 FQGNSA. This CDR3 has 15 amino acids. V lost 3 bases and J 0 bases, leaving 9 bases between the germline ends. CDR3 sequence reads: CASSLSVSSYNEQFF. In nucleotides, the CDR3 is TGTGCCAGCAGCTTGTCAGTAAGCTCCTACAATGAGCAGTTCTTC.

The chain couples TRBV28 to TRBJ2-7, with TRBD1 matching 8 bases. Per germline, CDR1 MDHEN and CDR2 SYDVKM. The J segment lost 6 bases and the V segment lost 5 bases, leaving 15 bases of the junction unmatched. The CDR3 runs to 16 residues. This chain's CDR3 is CASSLTNPGQESEQYF. CDR3 DNA: TGTGCCAGCAGTCTAACCAATCCGGGACAGGAAAGCGAGCAGTACTTC.

This clonotype was observed a handful of times. The chain combines TRBV20-1 with TRBJ1-1, with D uncertain. Between the trimmed V and J ends, which lost 3 bases and 1 base, there was a span of 12 bases. This CDR3 has 14 residues. Germline V gives CDR1 DFQATT, CDR2 SNEGSKA (reference sequence). In DNA, the CDR3 is TGCAGTGCTAGGAATGGGAGAAGGAACACTGAAGCTTTCTTT. Protein: CSARNGRRNTEAFF.

CDR3 coding DNA: TGTGCCAGCAGCTTATCGGGTTTTCTCTCTACGCAGTATTTT. It translates to CASSLSGFLSTQYF. This chain uses TRBV7-2 with TRBJ2-3; no reliable D call. The V end lost 2 bases, the J end lost 8 bases, and 14 bases lay between the germline ends. Germline loops: CDR1 SGHTA, CDR2 FQGNSA. The CDR3 extends over 14 amino acids.

Worth noting for this clonotype: This may be a read error: a much more frequent sequence differs by one nucleotide. The V call is TRBV7-6, the J call TRBJ1-4; D unclear. CDR3 size: 15 residues. CDR1 and CDR2 from the germline V gene are SGHVS and FNYEAQ. The CDR3 DNA sequence: TGTGCCAGCAGCTTCGGACCCGGAACTAATGGAAAACTGTTTTTT. It specifies CASSFGPGTNGKLFF.

This clonotype turned up a few times. The chain links TRBV6-6 to TRBJ2-7; 8 bases fit TRBD1. Germline V gene data show CDR1 as MNHNY and CDR2 as SVGAGI (reference sequence). CDR3 length: 13 residues. The V segment lost 10 bases and the J segment 1 base; nucleotides outside the gene matches: 6. DNA of the CDR3: TGTGCCACCAGGGGGCCTGAGTCCTACGAGCAGTACGTC. Translated: CATRGPESYEQYV.

The genes are TRBV10-3 and TRBJ1-3; 8 bases agree with TRBD1. V gave up 11 bases and J gave up 0 bases; unmatched junction bases: 6. The germline gives CDR1 ENHRY, CDR2 SYGVKD. The CDR3 has 14 amino acids. The CDR3 loop is CASGTGSSGNTIYF. CDR3 nucleotide sequence: TGTGCCTCCGGGACAGGAAGCTCTGGAAACACCATATATTTT.

The rearrangement links TRBV7-4 to TRBJ1-2, with 11 bases matching TRBD1. Germline V gene lookup returns CDR1 SGHVT and CDR2 SQSDAQ. The CDR3 covers 15 residues. V shed 5 bases, J shed 8 bases, and the junction held 10 bases outside the gene matches. CDR3 nucleotides: TGTGCCAGCAGCCCCGGACAGGGGGCCTCGGTGGGCTACACCTTC. Encoded protein: CASSPGQGASVGYTF. The full variable domain, rest sourced from reference TRBV7-4 and TRBJ1-2, is GAGVSQSPRYKVAKRGRDVALRCDSISGHVTLYWYRQTLGQGSEVLTYSQSDAQRDKSGRPSGRFSAERPERSVSTLKIQRTEQGDSAVYLCASSPGQGASVGYTFGSGTRLTVV.

The table lists this clonotype with a few counts. The chain uses TRBV4-1 and TRBJ2-1; 9 nucleotides match TRBD2. J was trimmed by 6 bases and V by 2 bases; bases with no gene match: 14. This CDR3 is built from 18 residues. From germline, CDR1 is MGHRA and CDR2 YSYEKL. In nucleotides, the CDR3 is TGCGCCAGCAGCCAACTCGGAAGGCGTAGCGGGAGTCCCAATGAGCAGTTCTTC. Translating gives CASSQLGRRSGSPNEQFF.

This clonotype was detected a few times. This chain joins TRBV2 and TRBJ2-7; D perhaps matches TRBD1 (6 bases). This CDR3 is built from 14 residues. Germline CDR1 SNHLY, CDR2 FYNNEI. Trimming pared 6 bases from V and 0 bases from J, leaving 12 bases between. CDR3 amino acids: CASRSQGYSYEQYV. The CDR3 bases are TGTGCCAGCAGGTCCCAGGGGTACTCCTACGAGCAGTACGTC.

This clonotype was detected a few times. The rearrangement joins TRBV7-2 to TRBJ1-3, with D unresolved. There are 16 residues in the CDR3. The germline gives CDR1 SGHTA, CDR2 FQGNSA. The V end lost 3 bases, the J end lost 0 bases, and 12 bases lay between the germline ends. CDR3 in DNA: TGTGCCAGCAGCTTTTCGGGCCGGAGCTCTGGAAACACCATATATTTT. Amino acids: CASSFSGRSSGNTIYF.

This clonotype was seen only a few times. The J gene is TRBJ2-1, the V gene TRBV12-3 or TRBV12-4, with TRBD2 matching 7 bases. The CDR3 contains 16 residues. V lost 8 bases to trimming and J lost 3 bases; unmatched junction nucleotides: 13. This CDR3 reads CASSGTIVEIYNEQFF. Written as DNA, the CDR3 is TGTGCCAGCTCCGGGACTATCGTTGAAATCTACAATGAGCAGTTCTTC.

The chain carries TRBV27 and TRBJ1-5, with D tentatively TRBD1 (5 bases). V was cut by 4 bases and J by 6 bases, with 10 bases left in between. CDR1 and CDR2 (germline): MNHEY, SMNVEV (reference sequence). The CDR3 length is 13 residues. The CDR3 reads CASSYLQGQPQHF. The CDR3 DNA sequence: TGTGCCAGCAGTTACCTGCAGGGTCAGCCCCAGCATTTT.

This clonotype was seen more than once but under ten times. The J gene is TRBJ1-2, the V gene TRBV7-2, with TRBD1 as a possible D gene (6 bases). The V end lost 5 bases, the J end lost 4 bases, and 11 bases lay between the germline ends. This CDR3 is built from 13 residues. Looked up from germline, CDR1 is SGHTA and CDR2 is FQGNSA. Here the CDR3 DNA reads TGTGCCAGCAGCCTGCAGGGGACCTATGGCTACACCTTC. Amino acids: CASSLQGTYGYTF.

In its sample, this clonotype was seen a few times. The gene calls are TRBV7-2 and TRBJ1-2, with D hard to call. This CDR3 region has 14 residues. Germline V gene sequence: CDR1 SGHTA, CDR2 FQGNSA. The germline V and J ends were trimmed by 5 bases and 6 bases, with 16 bases remaining between them. CDR3 nucleotide sequence: TGTGCCAGCAGCCCCCGCCACGGGGAACATGGCTACACCTTC. It translates to CASSPRHGEHGYTF.

The rearrangement joins TRBV11-3 to TRBJ2-1; no clear D. Germline V lookup: CDR1 SGHNT, CDR2 YENEEA. The V gene lost 2 bases and the J gene lost 0 bases, with 14 bases spanning the gap. The CDR3 runs to 17 residues. This CDR3 is CASSLSFRRGSYNEQFF. The CDR3 region has the DNA TGTGCCAGCAGCTTATCCTTCCGGAGAGGCTCCTACAATGAGCAGTTCTTC.